A selection of T cell receptor beta chains follows, all from one sample in a study of CD8+CD57+ T cells in acquired aplastic anemia. TCRdb analysed the reads with MiXCR anew, one entry per CDR3 protein. This table has about 190,000 distinct CDR3 sequences, 50% to 55% appearing once. Sequencing used sorted CD4+, CD8+, or CD8+CD57+ T cells (not recorded which) from PBMCs. The source of these receptors is a human donor in good health, serving as a control. Both conserved end residues are part of each CDR3. The order of the fields is CDR3 protein, J gene, V gene, clone size. Size values are once, few and many counts, or a class for expanded clones, and some rows have none.

cdr3_aa: CASSSQNYQETQYF
j_call: TRBJ2-5
v_call: TRBV7-2
clone_size: many

cdr3_aa: CASSHDSYEQYF
j_call: TRBJ2-7
v_call: TRBV2
clone_size: -

cdr3_aa: CASSSTPTSYEQYF
j_call: TRBJ2-7
v_call: TRBV7-9
clone_size: -

cdr3_aa: CASSSDRNTEAFF
j_call: TRBJ1-1
v_call: TRBV7-2
clone_size: many

cdr3_aa: CASSYSTSRGDPKTEAFF
j_call: TRBJ1-1
v_call: TRBV6-2/TRBV6-3
clone_size: -

cdr3_aa: CASSLGTGNTEAFF
j_call: TRBJ1-1
v_call: TRBV7-8
clone_size: many

cdr3_aa: CASSIQGRGYTF
j_call: TRBJ1-2
v_call: TRBV19
clone_size: -

cdr3_aa: CASSPGVGGTGELFF
j_call: TRBJ2-2
v_call: TRBV6-6
clone_size: few

cdr3_aa: CASSITPVQGTPLHF
j_call: TRBJ1-6
v_call: TRBV19
clone_size: -

cdr3_aa: CASSSEFDSIREGAKNIQYF
j_call: TRBJ2-4
v_call: TRBV6-2/TRBV6-3
clone_size: -

cdr3_aa: CASREQGTASYYEQYF
j_call: TRBJ2-7
v_call: TRBV7-2
clone_size: many

cdr3_aa: CSARGFNRQGGNTEAFF
j_call: TRBJ1-1
v_call: TRBV20-1
clone_size: -

cdr3_aa: CASSGEGSGNTIYF
j_call: TRBJ1-3
v_call: TRBV6-1
clone_size: -

cdr3_aa: CASSARTSGDRYEQYF
j_call: TRBJ2-7
v_call: TRBV5-1
clone_size: -

cdr3_aa: CASSKIGGAYGQYF
j_call: TRBJ2-7
v_call: TRBV2
clone_size: -

cdr3_aa: CAISGQQGGGYTF
j_call: TRBJ1-2
v_call: TRBV10-3
clone_size: few

cdr3_aa: CATRGQGSDTQYF
j_call: TRBJ2-3
v_call: TRBV2
clone_size: -

cdr3_aa: CSASGGGNYGYTF
j_call: TRBJ1-2
v_call: TRBV20-1
clone_size: many

cdr3_aa: CASSPTGTSGGETQYF
j_call: TRBJ2-5
v_call: TRBV7-9
clone_size: -

cdr3_aa: CASSFGRGGTEAFF
j_call: TRBJ1-1
v_call: TRBV5-1
clone_size: -

cdr3_aa: CASSLVAGAYEQYF
j_call: TRBJ2-7
v_call: TRBV12-3/TRBV12-4
clone_size: few

cdr3_aa: CASSWANVLTF
j_call: TRBJ2-6
v_call: TRBV5-5
clone_size: -

cdr3_aa: CASSDTPSYEQYF
j_call: TRBJ2-7
v_call: TRBV25-1
clone_size: -

cdr3_aa: CASSPTRWLAGANVLTF
j_call: TRBJ2-6
v_call: TRBV11-2
clone_size: -

cdr3_aa: CASSEPRDYGYTF
j_call: TRBJ1-2
v_call: TRBV6-1
clone_size: many

cdr3_aa: CASSEGQGARVTDTQYF
j_call: TRBJ2-3
v_call: TRBV2
clone_size: -

cdr3_aa: CSARDRDQPQHF
j_call: TRBJ1-5
v_call: TRBV29-1
clone_size: -

cdr3_aa: CSASLTGTALYQPQHF
j_call: TRBJ1-5
v_call: TRBV20-1
clone_size: -

cdr3_aa: CASGGGRTDYEQYF
j_call: TRBJ2-7
v_call: TRBV28
clone_size: many

cdr3_aa: CASSLGRGKGLSTDTQYF
j_call: TRBJ2-3
v_call: TRBV11-2
clone_size: many

cdr3_aa: CASLNLGSPLHF
j_call: TRBJ1-6
v_call: TRBV28
clone_size: many

cdr3_aa: CAGSLTGARTEAFF
j_call: TRBJ1-1
v_call: TRBV5-1
clone_size: -

cdr3_aa: CASSWVGGQETQYF
j_call: TRBJ2-5
v_call: TRBV7-2
clone_size: once

cdr3_aa: CTSSPWGRMNTEAFF
j_call: TRBJ1-1
v_call: TRBV7-2
clone_size: -

cdr3_aa: CASSLRSASSYEQYF
j_call: TRBJ2-7
v_call: TRBV5-1
clone_size: -

cdr3_aa: CASSSVGTGNTEAFF
j_call: TRBJ1-1
v_call: TRBV12-3/TRBV12-4
clone_size: many

cdr3_aa: CSASASGRRNTQYF
j_call: TRBJ2-3
v_call: TRBV20-1
clone_size: -

cdr3_aa: CAISQGSTYNSPLHF
j_call: TRBJ1-6
v_call: TRBV10-3
clone_size: -

cdr3_aa: CASSPPTGSYEQYF
j_call: TRBJ2-7
v_call: TRBV9
clone_size: -

cdr3_aa: CASSPGTGSPYEQYF
j_call: TRBJ2-7
v_call: TRBV6-1
clone_size: -

cdr3_aa: CAISGRGGRNNEQFF
j_call: TRBJ2-1
v_call: TRBV10-3
clone_size: -

cdr3_aa: CASSLDPPGQAFYGYTF
j_call: TRBJ1-2
v_call: TRBV7-2
clone_size: -

cdr3_aa: CASSIARGLLYGYTF
j_call: TRBJ1-2
v_call: TRBV19
clone_size: -

cdr3_aa: CATSNAVQVTDTQYF
j_call: TRBJ2-3
v_call: TRBV15
clone_size: many

cdr3_aa: CSARDRSGGPYEQYF
j_call: TRBJ2-7
v_call: TRBV20-1
clone_size: -

cdr3_aa: CASSLSGGSSLYGYTF
j_call: TRBJ1-2
v_call: TRBV7-3
clone_size: few

cdr3_aa: CASSQLDRFYNEQFF
j_call: TRBJ2-1
v_call: TRBV7-9
clone_size: many

cdr3_aa: CAISESGQRQAFGEKLFF
j_call: TRBJ1-4
v_call: TRBV10-3
clone_size: many